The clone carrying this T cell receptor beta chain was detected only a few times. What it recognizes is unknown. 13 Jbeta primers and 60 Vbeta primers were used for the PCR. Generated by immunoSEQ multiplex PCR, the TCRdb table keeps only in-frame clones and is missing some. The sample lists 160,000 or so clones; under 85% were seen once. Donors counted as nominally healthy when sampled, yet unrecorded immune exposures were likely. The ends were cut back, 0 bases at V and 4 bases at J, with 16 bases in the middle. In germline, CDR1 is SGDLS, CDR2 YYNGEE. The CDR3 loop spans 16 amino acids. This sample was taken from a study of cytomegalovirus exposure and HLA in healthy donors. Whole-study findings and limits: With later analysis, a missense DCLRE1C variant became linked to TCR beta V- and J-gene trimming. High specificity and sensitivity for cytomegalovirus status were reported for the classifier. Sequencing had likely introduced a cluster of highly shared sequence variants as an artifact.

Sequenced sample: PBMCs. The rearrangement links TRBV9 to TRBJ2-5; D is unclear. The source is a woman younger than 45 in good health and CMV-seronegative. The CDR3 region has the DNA TGTGCCAGCAGCGTAGAACCGGGTTCGCCCGGAGAGACCCAGTACTTC. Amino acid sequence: CASSVEPGSPGETQYF.